This TCR beta chain was found in a study of control samples from healthy donors and cancer patients. Generated by immunoSEQ multiplex PCR, the TCRdb table keeps only in-frame clones and is missing some. This table holds about 120,000 clones, roughly 90% found once. The clonotype was recovered from a man aged 50-60 years in good health. Sequenced input: blood.

The CDR3 bases are TGTGCCAGAAGCCAACTAGCGGGGGGGCGGGATACGCAGTATTTT. The encoded protein is CARSQLAGGRDTQYF. The chain uses TRBV7-5 and TRBJ2-3; the table's D call of TRBD2 was not tested on the DNA. TRBV7-5 is annotated as a pseudogene. The CDR3 is made up of 15 amino acids.